This paragraph covers one TCR beta chain sequence. Germline CDR1 LGHNA, CDR2 YNFKEQ. V lost 3 bases, J lost 7 bases, and 12 bases lay in between. The CDR3 covers 13 residues. These data come from a study of blood T cell repertoires in COVID-19. In the study overall: PBMCs, B-cell-depleted T cells, or T cells were the source of the cDNA or gDNA that made up the material.

TCRdb's table, derived via immunoSEQ multiplex PCR, lists solely in-frame clones and lacks some. The sample shows 95,000 to 120,000 clones, about 88% of them seen only once. The material sequenced was peripheral blood. The TCR originated in a woman between 65 and 79 years old who had recovered from COVID-19. V is TRBV4-2 and J is TRBJ2-5; D perhaps matches TRBD1 (5 bases). The DNA of the CDR3 is TGTGCCAGCAGCCATGACAGCTCAAGGACCCAGTACTTC. Amino acids: CASSHDSSRTQYF.